This TCR beta chain originates from a study of CD8+ T cells in alopecia areata (dated by TCRdb to the late 2010s). Study-wide context: The treated patients, all with moderate-to-severe alopecia areata, were enrolled in an open-label pilot trial of oral tofacitinib given at 5 to 10 mg twice daily. To study T cell clonal expansion in alopecia areata, the researchers applied high-throughput TCRbeta sequencing to both the C3H/HeJ mouse model and human patients. Scalp clonality was compared among normal scalp (n=4), patchy alopecia areata scalp (n=8), and alopecia totalis/universalis scalp (n=8). In humans, TCRbeta sequencing was performed on scalp tissue and on sorted CD4+ and CD8+ peripheral blood T cells from healthy controls and from patients with patchy or totalis/universalis alopecia areata. Tofacitinib-treated patients had biopsies at baseline and at 4 and 24 weeks of treatment, with a later scalp biopsy in several patients. RNA was extracted with the PAXgene miRNA kit for fixed scalp, the miRNeasy kit for PBMCs, and the RNeasy kit for mouse skin. Patients stayed on tofacitinib for 6 to 18 months and then had 6 months of follow-up off drug so that delayed response and recurrence could be assessed. immunoSEQ multiplex PCR using 35 Vbeta forward primers and 13 Jbeta reverse primers was used to amplify TCRbeta CDR3 regions. What the work shows at the level of the full study, not this receptor alone: Unlike mouse skin, which is dominated by gammadelta T cells, normal human skin has resident alphabeta T cells that are also sequenced, and this complicates analysis of the scalp TCR repertoire. Shared TCR sequences between patients were less evident than in mice, which may be partly attributable to HLA diversity in the patient population. Higher clonality and more expanded CD8+ clones were observed in lesional scalp than in normal scalp, particularly in alopecia totalis/universalis, a finding suggestive of antigenic drive.

The CDR3 runs 13 residues from the cysteine to the phenylalanine. The sequence is cut down to CDR3 DNA, 39 bases in frame from base 1. The trim is 5 bases for V and 4 bases for J, with a gap of 11 bases between the germline ends. CDR1 and CDR2 were assigned from the germline V gene as MNHEY and SVGAGI. Library creation used the immunoSEQ multiplex PCR assay. For TCR sequencing, RNA was extracted from every sample and reverse transcribed into cDNA to serve as template. First-strand cDNA was synthesized with SuperScript III using a 2:1 mix of oligo-dT and random hexamers. A synthetic immune receptor repertoire was used to gauge amplification bias, and whatever bias remained was removed computationally. The authors' analysis ran thus. Raw reads were preprocessed to remove errors, and CDR3 was defined by IMGT conventions from the conserved cysteine to phenylalanine. To get clonality, Shannon entropy was normalized by log2 of the number of productive unique TCRs and the result was subtracted from 1. Whether scalp clones were CD4 or CD8 was inferred by matching scalp TCRbeta sequences against CD4 and CD8 repertoires sorted from blood. In TCRdb, the immuneACCESS table is reduced to in-frame sequences with V and J assigned. These tables do not hold every clone; where another copy was compared, an unresolved V gene accounts for under half, and the others remain unexplained. From that table come the V and J calls and clone size; the DNA was used to work out D and trimming. The sample contains about 160,000 clones, about 90% of them found a single time. Less than 15% of the sample is held by the ten biggest clonotypes.

Sample time point, as interpreted from the label and publication: baseline before oral tofacitinib. From alopecia areata patients, peripheral blood was collected along with lesional scalp punch biopsies. After PBMCs were isolated by density centrifugation and stained for CD3, CD4 and CD8, a FACSAria was used to sort CD4+ and CD8+ T cells. In the case of this clone: The specificity of this receptor is unknown. Base qualities are not at hand, and no much larger clone is one base apart.

The sequence was obtained from a human donor with alopecia areata. The sample in question was CD8+ T cells sorted from blood, obtained at week 0. In this chain, TRBV6-5 is recombined with TRBJ1-1, with TRBD1 as a weak D call on 5 bases. The CDR3 in this case is CASSEAQGTEAFF. In nucleotides, the sequence is TGTGCCAGCAGTGAAGCTCAGGGCACTGAAGCTTTCTTT.